The rows below give T cell receptor beta chains drawn from one sample of a study of blood T cells in healthy people across ages. MiXCR, applied by TCRdb to the 5' RACE reads, yields one record per CDR3 protein. The data contain 650,000 to 800,000 distinct CDR3 sequences, 40% to 50% of them seen just once; the ten biggest clones take up nearly 20%. The specimen sequenced was blood. These receptors were taken from a man in his sixties in good health. Each CDR3 is given with its conserved first and last residue. Fields, in order: D gene, J gene, V gene, clone size, CDR3 protein, CDR3 DNA. The D gene is left open where the match is weak. Clone size is stated in some rows and not others, as once, few, many or a class when expanded.

NA | TRBJ2-1 | TRBV5-1 | NA | CASSLKDSPNEQFF | TGCGCCAGCAGCTTGAAGGACAGCCCCAATGAGCAGTTCTTC
NA | TRBJ2-6 | TRBV4-3 | NA | CASSQDFHSSGANVLTF | TGCGCCAGCAGCCAAGACTTCCACTCTTCTGGGGCCAACGTCCTGACTTTC
TRBD1 | TRBJ2-4 | TRBV7-2 | NA | CASSLEGRTGAKNIQYF | TGTGCCAGCAGCTTAGAAGGGAGGACAGGGGCCAAAAACATTCAGTACTTC
TRBD1 | TRBJ2-1 | TRBV6-6 | once | CASNKQGASETQFF | TGTGCCAGCAATAAACAGGGGGCTTCTGAGACCCAGTTCTTC
NA | TRBJ1-3 | TRBV9 | NA | CASSRGGNTIYF | TGTGCCAGCAGCCGGGGTGGAAACACCATATATTTT
TRBD1 | TRBJ2-1 | TRBV7-2 | NA | CASSRDRGGRNEQFF | TGTGCCAGCAGCCGAGACAGGGGGGGAAGGAATGAGCAGTTCTTC
TRBD1 | TRBJ2-7 | TRBV12-3/TRBV12-4 | few | CASSWGQGASYEQYF | TGTGCCAGCAGTTGGGGGCAGGGGGCTTCCTACGAGCAGTACTTC
NA | TRBJ2-7 | TRBV2 | NA | CASSLDLRGGEQYF | TGTGCCAGCAGCTTGGATCTCAGGGGAGGCGAGCAGTACTTC
TRBD1 | TRBJ2-1 | TRBV20-1 | NA | CSARDGQGSDEQFF | TGCAGTGCTAGAGACGGACAGGGATCGGATGAGCAGTTCTTC
NA | TRBJ2-7 | TRBV6-1 | NA | CASSETQSYEQYF | TGTGCCAGCAGTGAGACACAATCCTACGAGCAGTACTTC
TRBD2 | TRBJ2-5 | TRBV6-2/TRBV6-3 | NA | CASSYSGLAGAETQYF | TGTGCCAGCAGTTACTCGGGACTAGCGGGTGCAGAGACCCAGTACTTC
TRBD2 | TRBJ2-7 | TRBV29-1 | NA | CSVAGGGAGYEQYF | TGCAGCGTTGCTGGCGGGGGGGCCGGATACGAGCAGTACTTC
NA | TRBJ1-2 | TRBV12-3/TRBV12-4 | NA | CASSIGHANTF | TGTGCCAGCAGTATCGGACATGCGAACACCTTC
TRBD2 | TRBJ2-7 | TRBV5-1 | medium-sized | CASSLGTSGGYEQYF | TGCGCCAGCAGCTTGGGAACTAGCGGGGGCTACGAGCAGTACTTC
TRBD2 | TRBJ2-3 | TRBV5-1 | NA | CASSNQRGGKDTQYF | TGCGCCAGCAGCAACCAGCGGGGGGGCAAAGATACGCAGTATTTT
NA | TRBJ1-2 | TRBV5-1 | few | CASSTQPMNYGYTF | TGCGCCAGCAGCACACAACCAATGAACTATGGCTACACCTTC
TRBD1 | TRBJ2-5 | TRBV10-3 | few | CAIKAGQGGETQYF | TGTGCCATCAAGGCAGGACAGGGTGGAGAGACCCAGTACTTC
NA | TRBJ1-6 | TRBV7-2 | NA | CASSFSWGPSYNSPLHF | TGTGCCAGCAGCTTCAGTTGGGGTCCCTCCTATAATTCACCCCTCCACTTT
NA | TRBJ1-4 | TRBV5-1 | few | CASSNGPDEKLFF | TGCGCCAGCAGCAACGGCCCTGATGAAAAACTGTTTTTT
NA | TRBJ2-1 | TRBV5-1 | NA | CASTPASSYNEQFF | TGCGCCAGCACCCCAGCCAGCTCCTACAATGAGCAGTTCTTC
TRBD1 | TRBJ1-2 | TRBV12-3/TRBV12-4 | NA | CASSLWDRGKANYGYTF | TGTGCCAGCAGTTTATGGGACAGGGGGAAAGCTAACTATGGCTACACCTTC
NA | TRBJ1-1 | TRBV4-3 | NA | CASSQDGPQNTEAFF | TGCGCCAGCAGCCAAGATGGTCCCCAAAACACTGAAGCTTTCTTT
NA | TRBJ1-1 | TRBV3-1 | NA | CASSPDRWLNTEAFF | TGTGCCAGCAGCCCGGACCGTTGGCTGAACACTGAAGCTTTCTTT
NA | TRBJ1-2 | TRBV14 | NA | CASSRDLANYGYTF | TGTGCCAGCAGCCGGGACTTAGCTAACTATGGCTACACCTTC
NA | TRBJ2-3 | TRBV2 | many | CASGQDQQDTQYF | TGTGCCAGTGGTCAAGACCAGCAAGATACGCAGTATTTT
TRBD1 | TRBJ2-5 | TRBV7-9 | few | CASSFDRGHGETQYF | TGTGCCAGCAGCTTTGACAGGGGGCACGGAGAGACCCAGTACTTC
NA | TRBJ1-2 | TRBV15 | NA | CATRQNYGCTF | TGTGCCACCAGACAGAACTATGGCTGCACCTTC
TRBD1 | TRBJ2-3 | TRBV12-3/TRBV12-4 | few | CASNPNRGSTDTQYF | TGTGCCAGCAACCCAAACAGGGGATCCACAGATACGCAGTATTTT
NA | TRBJ1-2 | TRBV4-1 | NA | CASSQDGGVRVGYTF | TGCGCCAGCAGCCAAGATGGGGGGGTTAGGGTCGGCTACACCTTC
NA | TRBJ1-1 | TRBV12-3/TRBV12-4 | few | CASSPTTERNTEAFF | TGTGCCAGCAGTCCCACGACAGAGCGGAACACTGAAGCTTTCTTT
NA | TRBJ2-1 | TRBV4-1 | few | CASSQDGVMGNEQFF | TGCGCCAGCAGCCAAGACGGGGTGATGGGGAATGAGCAGTTCTTC
NA | TRBJ2-1 | TRBV29-1 | NA | CSVRGAIRNEQFF | TGCAGCGTTCGGGGGGCCATTAGAAATGAGCAGTTCTTC
NA | TRBJ2-7 | TRBV7-8 | few | CASSLTGDNSYEQYF | TGTGCCAGCAGCTTAACCGGGGACAACTCCTACGAGCAGTACTTC